Following are 27 T cell receptor beta chains from one sample sequenced in a study of blood T cells in healthy people across ages. Together with a sample-barcoded 5' primer, a J-beta primer mix was included in a second PCR lasting roughly 6 to 12 cycles. A single record per CDR3 protein comes from TCRdb applying MiXCR to the 5' RACE reads. Here the sample spans a few hundred thousand distinct CDR3 sequences, approximately 47% being singletons. Sequenced input: blood. All receptors come from a man in his sixties in good health.

The chain combines TRBV4-3 with TRBJ1-2, with 8 bases that match TRBD1. With 3 bases clipped from V and 3 bases from J, the junction kept 6 bases outside the gene matches. Germline CDR1 LGHNA, CDR2 YSLEER. The CDR3 sequence is 15 residues long. The chain's CDR3 is CASSQEDREDYGYTF. DNA of the CDR3: TGCGCCAGCAGCCAGGAGGACAGGGAGGACTATGGCTACACCTTC.

In its sample, this clonotype was seen a few times. This rearrangement joins TRBV5-1 to TRBJ2-3, with D possibly TRBD2 on 5 matching bases. CDR1 is SGHRS, CDR2 YFSETQ, per germline. The CDR3 length is 15 residues. Trimming stripped 3 bases from V and 3 bases from J, with 14 bases between. The chain's CDR3 is CASSSGILGTDTQYF. The CDR3 DNA is TGCGCCAGCAGCTCCGGGATTCTGGGGACAGATACGCAGTATTTT.

This chain joins TRBV7-9 and TRBJ1-5, with D perhaps matching TRBD1 (5 bases). CDR3 length equals 16 residues. Deletions cut 5 bases from V and 1 base from J, with 15 bases between. The V gene's germline CDR1 is SEHNR and CDR2 FQNEAQ (reference sequence). CDR3 region: CASSPQTVQSNQPQHF. CDR3 sequence (DNA): TGTGCCAGCAGCCCTCAGACAGTCCAGAGCAATCAGCCCCAGCATTTT.

The V gene is TRBV9, the J gene TRBJ2-1, with 7 bases matching TRBD1. This CDR3 is 14 amino acids long. From germline, CDR1 is SGDLS and CDR2 YYNGEE. V gave up 8 bases and J gave up 7 bases; unmatched junction bases: 12. This chain's CDR3 is CASNLGQVGNEQFF. The CDR3 DNA is TGTGCCAGTAACCTTGGACAGGTAGGAAATGAGCAGTTCTTC.

CDR3 nucleotide sequence: TGTGCCAGCAGATTGACCCGGACTAGCGGGGGGGGGCAGTTCTTC. Its translation is CASRLTRTSGGGQFF. The rearrangement joins TRBV2 to TRBJ2-1; 15 positions agree with TRBD2. Germline values: CDR1 SNHLY, CDR2 FYNNEI. The CDR3 covers 15 residues. Trimming removed 6 bases from V and 12 bases from J; junction bases left unmatched: 9.

This clonotype was observed a handful of times. The rearrangement joins TRBV6-6 to TRBJ2-7, with 10 bases matching TRBD2. Germline V CDR1 and CDR2: MNHNY, SVGAGI (reference sequence). The CDR3 is 17 residues long. V lost 0 bases to trimming and J lost 1 base; unmatched junction nucleotides: 6. The CDR3 is CASSYSVLAGASYEQYF. CDR3 coding DNA: TGTGCCAGCAGTTACTCCGTTCTAGCGGGAGCATCCTACGAGCAGTACTTC.

The chain couples TRBV6-5 to TRBJ2-3; D ambiguous. The V and J ends lost 0 bases and 4 bases respectively, with 11 bases between them. This CDR3 contains 15 residues. Germline CDR1 MNHEY, CDR2 SVGAGI. The CDR3: CASSYSGAAADTQYF. The CDR3 DNA follows: TGTGCCAGCAGTTACTCCGGTGCGGCGGCAGATACGCAGTATTTT.

V gene TRBV7-2 combines with J gene TRBJ1-1; no clear D gene. Germline assignment: CDR1 SGHTA and CDR2 FQGNSA. CDR3 size: 13 residues. Trimming cost V 8 bases and J 1 base, with 11 bases left between them. Here the CDR3 DNA reads TGTGCCAGCGGCACACAAAGGAACACTGAAGCTTTCTTT. Protein: CASGTQRNTEAFF.

This chain connects TRBV7-2 to TRBJ2-1; 7 bases map to TRBD1. The CDR3 runs 15 residues. V lost 4 bases and J lost 5; bases outside the gene matches: 8. CDR1 SGHTA and CDR2 FQGNSA come from the germline V gene. The CDR3 reads CASSSRDQGDNEQFF. DNA of the CDR3: TGTGCCAGCAGCTCCCGGGACCAGGGGGACAATGAGCAGTTCTTC.

This clonotype was recorded a few times. The V gene is TRBV12-3 or TRBV12-4, the J gene TRBJ2-3; D perhaps matches TRBD2 (6 bases). V lost 7 bases, J lost 2 bases, and 16 bases lay in between. This CDR3 is built from 15 residues. The chain's CDR3 is CASIPSGVVTDTQYF. The CDR3 DNA reads as TGTGCCAGCATTCCTTCGGGGGTAGTCACAGATACGCAGTATTTT.

This rearrangement joins TRBV29-1 to TRBJ2-7; D not resolved. The CDR3 consists of 11 residues. The V end lost 6 bases, the J end lost 2 bases, and 8 bases lay between the germline ends. Germline CDR1 reads SQVTM; CDR2 reads ANQGSEA. DNA of the CDR3: TGCAGCGTAGAACTTACCTACGAGCAGTACTTC. Translated, it gives CSVELTYEQYF.

The J gene is TRBJ2-5, the V gene TRBV30; D is unresolved. This CDR3 contains 13 residues. V was trimmed by 4 bases and J by 4 bases, leaving 13 bases between them. Germline CDR1 is GTSNPN and CDR2 is SVGIG (reference sequence). The CDR3 coding sequence is TGTGCCTGGAATAACGGCCCACTAGAGACCCAGTACTTC. Encoded protein: CAWNNGPLETQYF.

This clonotype is a singleton in its sample. The genes are TRBV12-3 or TRBV12-4 and TRBJ1-4, with a tentative D call TRBD1 (5 bases). This CDR3 is built from 14 residues. The V and J ends lost 6 bases and 0 bases respectively, with 8 bases between them. The CDR3 DNA is TGTGCCAGCAGAACAGGTCCAACTAATGAAAAACTGTTTTTT. It specifies CASRTGPTNEKLFF.

The J gene is TRBJ1-1, the V gene TRBV5-6, with 7 bases matching TRBD1. This CDR3 contains 13 residues. J gave up 7 bases and V 6 bases, and 9 bases lay outside the gene matches. Germline loops: CDR1 SGHDT, CDR2 YYEEEE. Here the CDR3 reads CASILTGADEAFF. DNA of the CDR3: TGTGCCAGCATACTAACAGGGGCCGATGAAGCTTTCTTT. Filled out from reference TRBV5-6 and TRBJ1-1, the complete variable domain reads DAGVTQSPTHLIKTRGQQVTLRCSPKSGHDTVSWYQQALGQGPQFIFQYYEEEERQRGNFPDRFSGHQFPNYSSELNVNALLLGDSALYLCASILTGADEAFFGQGTRLTVV.

The chain links TRBV25-1 to TRBJ1-2; 7 nucleotides align to TRBD1. Germline assignment: CDR1 MGHDK and CDR2 SYGVNS. The CDR3 extends over 12 amino acids. The V and J ends lost 8 bases and 9 bases, in that order; junction bases with no gene match: 9. The DNA of the CDR3 is TGTGCCAGCGGGCACGGACAGGACCGCTACACCTTC. Its translation is CASGHGQDRYTF.

This clonotype was seen only a few times. V gene TRBV19 combines with J gene TRBJ1-5; D is unclear. V was pared by 7 bases and J by 1 base, with 20 bases between. Germline V gene data show CDR1 as LNHDA and CDR2 as SQIVND (reference sequence). The CDR3 spans 17 residues. The CDR3 loop reads CASISSSGPVSNQPQHF. The CDR3, as DNA: TGTGCCAGTATCTCGTCCTCCGGCCCCGTCAGCAATCAGCCCCAGCATTTT.

The chain combines TRBV7-2 with TRBJ1-1; D gene unclear. The CDR3 consists of 13 residues. Per the germline V gene, CDR1 is SGHTA and CDR2 is FQGNSA. Trimming removed 5 bases from V and 1 base from J, with 8 bases in between. The CDR3 nucleotides are TGTGCCAGCAGCGGGTCAGGGAACACTGAAGCTTTCTTT. Translation: CASSGSGNTEAFF.

This clonotype was picked up a small number of times. Written as DNA, the CDR3 is TGCAGTGCCCAGGGGCGGACAGCCAACAATGAGCAGTTCTTC. Its translation is CSAQGRTANNEQFF. This chain uses TRBV20-1 with TRBJ2-1, with D perhaps matching TRBD1 (6 bases). Trimming pared 6 bases from V and 5 bases from J, leaving 17 bases between. Germline V gene lookup returns CDR1 DFQATT and CDR2 SNEGSKA (reference sequence). This CDR3 has 14 residues.

V is TRBV18 and J is TRBJ2-4, with 12 bases identical to TRBD2. CDR1 is KGHSH, CDR2 LQKENI, per germline. V lost 3 bases, J lost 13 bases, and 7 bases stayed unmatched. The CDR3 extends over 14 amino acids. Here the CDR3 reads CASSPRLAGEEQYF. Here the CDR3 DNA reads TGTGCCAGCTCACCGAGACTAGCGGGGGAAGAGCAGTACTTC.

CDR3 sequence reads: CASSTDRVASQPQHF. The CDR3 DNA reads TGTGCCAGCAGTACCGACAGGGTGGCATCGCAGCCCCAGCATTTT. The chain couples TRBV2 to TRBJ1-5; TRBD1 aligns across 7 bases. The CDR3 is 15 residues long. With V trimmed by 5 bases and J by 7 bases, 11 bases remained unmatched. CDR1 and CDR2 from the germline V gene are SNHLY and FYNNEI.

This clonotype was detected once. The junction does not match germline at one end; this may be a read error. The chain has TRBV28 and TRBJ2-7; 7 nucleotides line up with TRBD1. The CDR3 length is 13 residues. Germline-derived CDR1 and CDR2 are MDHEN and SYDVKM. CDR3 amino acids: CASSLTGEYGQYF. CDR3 DNA sequence: TGTGCCAGCAGCCTTACAGGGGAATACGGGCAGTACTTC.

There are a few counts of this clonotype. The CDR3 spells CASSPPRGSYNEQFF. The CDR3 DNA reads as TGTGCCAGCAGCCCGCCTAGGGGCTCCTACAATGAGCAGTTCTTC. The V gene is TRBV3-1, the J gene TRBJ2-1, with a possible D match to TRBD1 (5 bases). This CDR3 comprises 15 residues. Trimming stripped 4 bases from V and 0 bases from J, with 10 bases between. Germline assignment: CDR1 LGHDT and CDR2 YNNKEL (reference sequence).

This chain links TRBV28 with TRBJ2-3, with 9 bases aligning to TRBD1. Germline trimming cut 5 bases from V and 6 bases from J; bases unmatched to any gene: 3. The CDR3 sequence is 13 residues long. Germline CDR1 MDHEN, CDR2 SYDVKM. The CDR3 here is CASSQTGGDTQYF. The CDR3 DNA is TGTGCCAGCAGTCAAACAGGGGGCGATACGCAGTATTTT.

The chain employs TRBV30 and TRBJ2-3, with 8 bases that match TRBD1. Germline V CDR1 and CDR2: GTSNPN, SVGIG (reference sequence). CDR3 size: 17 residues. After removal of 1 base from V and 0 bases from J, the junction contained 9 bases not matched to a gene. The CDR3 reads CAWSAKDRDTSTDTQYF. The CDR3 coding sequence is TGTGCCTGGAGTGCGAAGGACAGGGACACTAGCACAGATACGCAGTATTTT.

The chain joins TRBV21-1 to TRBJ2-1; TRBD1, the table's D call, lacks a check against the DNA. TRBV21-1 has pseudogene status. This CDR3 is 13 amino acids long. The CDR3 DNA sequence: TGTGCCAGCAGCAAATCAGGTGGGGGTGAGCAGTTCTTC. This translates into CASSKSGGGEQFF.

This clonotype has only a few counts. V usage is TRBV20-1 and J usage is TRBJ2-5; D tentatively reads TRBD1 or TRBD2 (6 bases each). The V end lost 4 bases, the J end lost 11 bases, and 17 bases lay between the germline ends. CDR1 is DFQATT, CDR2 SNEGSKA, per germline (reference sequence). The CDR3 loop spans 12 amino acids. CDR3 protein: CSAIRRGDEQYF. The CDR3 DNA reads as TGCAGTGCTATCCGGAGGGGGGATGAGCAGTACTTC.

This clonotype has a count of ten or more. V gene TRBV7-2 combines with J gene TRBJ2-3; 11 positions agree with TRBD2. Unmatched junction bases numbered 9, after V lost 4 bases and J lost 6 bases. CDR1 is SGHTA, CDR2 FQGNSA, per germline. The length of the CDR3 is 16 residues. The CDR3 DNA follows: TGTGCCAGCAGCTCAGTCGGTAGCGGGAGGGCGGATACGCAGTATTTT. Translating gives CASSSVGSGRADTQYF.